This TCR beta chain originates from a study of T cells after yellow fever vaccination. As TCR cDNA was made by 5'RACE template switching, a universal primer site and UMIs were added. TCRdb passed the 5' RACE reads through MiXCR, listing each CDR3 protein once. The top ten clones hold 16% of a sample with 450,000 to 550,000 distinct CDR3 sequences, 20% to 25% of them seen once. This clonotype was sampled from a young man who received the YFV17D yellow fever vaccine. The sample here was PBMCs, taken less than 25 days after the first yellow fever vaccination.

CDR3 region: CSVDSPENTEAFF. In DNA, the CDR3 is TGCAGCGTTGACTCCCCTGAGAACACTGAAGCTTTCTTT. V gene TRBV29-1 combines with J gene TRBJ1-1; no firm D call. The V end was cut by 3 bases, the J end by 1 base, with 9 bases between. The CDR3 totals 13 residues. Per the germline V gene, CDR1 is SQVTM and CDR2 is ANQGSEA.